These T cell receptor beta chains were read from a single sample in a study of molecular identifiers for immune sequencing clone quantification. TCRdb called the PCR reads again in MiXCR, with one record for every CDR3 protein. The sample has 100,000 or so distinct CDR3 sequences, 35% to 40% seen once; the top ten hold about 4.2%. Sample: naive CD8+ T cells from blood, with Jurkat cell RNA spiked in. The receptor set was obtained from a human donor in good health. Some libraries in this study had Jurkat cell RNA spiked in. Both conserved end residues are part of each CDR3. D genes are given only for firm matches. A row's size may be missing; if present it is once, few, many or a size class.

clone size	J gene	V gene	D gene	CDR3 DNA	CDR3 protein
few	TRBJ2-7	TRBV6-2/TRBV6-3	NA	TGTGCCAGCAGTTACTATTCGGGGGACCGGTACTTC	CASSYYSGDRYF
NA	TRBJ1-1	TRBV24-1	NA	TGTGCCACCAGTGATTCCAGGGTCGGACAAACTGAAGCTTTCTTT	CATSDSRVGQTEAFF
many	TRBJ2-6	TRBV28	NA	TGTGCCAGCAGTTTATGGGACAGCTCTGGGGCCAACGTCCTGACTTTC	CASSLWDSSGANVLTF
many	TRBJ1-5	TRBV7-9	TRBD1	TGTGCCAGCAGCCGCGGGACAGTCAATCAGCCCCAGCATTTT	CASSRGTVNQPQHF
many	TRBJ2-7	TRBV5-1	NA	TGCGCCAGCAGCTCGAACAACCAGGGTCGGGACGAGCAGTACTTC	CASSSNNQGRDEQYF
few	TRBJ2-3	TRBV13	NA	TGTGCCAGCAGCTTAGATGGGCTGGGAGATACGCAGTATTTT	CASSLDGLGDTQYF
many	TRBJ2-1	TRBV6-5	NA	TGTGCCAGCAGTTACCTCAATGAGCAGTTCTTC	CASSYLNEQFF
NA	TRBJ2-1	TRBV25-1	NA	TGTGCCAGCAGGAGGTACAATGAGCAGTTCTTC	CASRRYNEQFF
many	TRBJ2-3	TRBV20-1	TRBD2	TGCAGTGCCCGCGTCCTAGCGGGAGTCACAGATACGCAGTATTTT	CSARVLAGVTDTQYF
many	TRBJ2-7	TRBV14	NA	TGTGCCAGCAGCCCCAGAAGCTCCTACGAGCAGTACTTC	CASSPRSSYEQYF
few	TRBJ2-1	TRBV12-3/TRBV12-4	TRBD1	TGTGCCAGCAGTTTCCCCCGGGACAGGGGAGATGAGCAGTTCTTC	CASSFPRDRGDEQFF
NA	TRBJ1-4	TRBV11-2	NA	TGTGCCAGCTGCTTGGGTTATGAAAAACTGTTTTTT	CASCLGYEKLFF
few	TRBJ2-1	TRBV12-3/TRBV12-4	NA	TGTGCCAGCAGTCCCCGGTATGAGCAGTTCTTC	CASSPRYEQFF
few	TRBJ2-2	TRBV19	NA	TGTGCCAGTAGTATCGGGTGGGCAGGGGAGCTGTTTTTT	CASSIGWAGELFF
few	TRBJ2-5	TRBV27	TRBD2	TGTGCCAGCAGTTTAATGGGACTAGCGGGTTTCGAGACCCAGTACTTC	CASSLMGLAGFETQYF